These T cell receptor beta chains were read from a single sample in a study of T-cell reconstitution after alpha-beta-depleted transplantation in children. From the PCR reads, TCRdb called clonotypes with MiXCR, one entry per CDR3 protein. The table has around 600,000 distinct CDR3 sequences, roughly 24% seen once. Sequencing used PBMCs, mostly from graft donor cells, obtained 360 days after TCRalphabeta/CD19-depleted stem cell transplant. These receptors were collected from a boy younger than two who had a stem cell transplant for acute myeloid leukemia, so the T cells may come from the graft donor. Both conserved end residues are part of each CDR3. Clone sizes are given selectively: once, few, many, or a class where the clone is expanded.

V gene: TRBV6-1; clone size: few; CDR3 protein: CASERPRDEQYF
V gene: TRBV19; clone size: NA; CDR3 protein: CASSILPGLAGGCCTDTQYF
V gene: TRBV5-5; clone size: NA; CDR3 protein: CASSFGAQQWGIEAFF
V gene: TRBV6-5; clone size: NA; CDR3 protein: CASSYPGTGGRSNQYF
V gene: TRBV5-1; clone size: NA; CDR3 protein: CASSTVRDGTDTQYF
V gene: TRBV20-1; clone size: many; CDR3 protein: CSARRTSGGYLSTDTQYF
V gene: TRBV29-1; clone size: NA; CDR3 protein: CSGRTGSGELFF
V gene: TRBV12-3/TRBV12-4; clone size: few; CDR3 protein: CASSLTAGGLKNIQYF
V gene: TRBV20-1; clone size: few; CDR3 protein: CSADRLAGGKETQYF
V gene: TRBV20-1; clone size: NA; CDR3 protein: CSARVGQGRNTIYF
V gene: TRBV28; clone size: many; CDR3 protein: CASSLVGIVSGNTIYF
V gene: TRBV12-5; clone size: NA; CDR3 protein: CASGLTYQGTGELFF
V gene: TRBV6-1; clone size: few; CDR3 protein: CASSLRSTGAESYTF
V gene: TRBV20-1; clone size: few; CDR3 protein: CSAIGGGGVSYNEQFF
V gene: TRBV20-1; clone size: once; CDR3 protein: CCARPSLGRAAYNEQFF
V gene: TRBV13; clone size: many; CDR3 protein: CASSPGVGQGSYEQYF